One sample yielded the 5 T cell receptor beta chains listed below, sequenced in a study of identical twins. TCRdb called the 5' RACE reads again in MiXCR, with one record for every CDR3 protein. The table lists roughly 200,000 distinct CDR3 sequences, 6% to 9% of them singletons. These data are also associated with another study on yellow fever vaccine responses in identical twins.

The specimen sequenced was memory (CD45RO+) T cells sorted from blood. The receptors originated from a woman younger than 30 in good health.

Remarks on this clonotype: The junction shows a germline mismatch at one end, possibly a read error. J is TRBJ2-5 and V is TRBV12-5; 7 bases agree with TRBD1. The CDR3 sequence is 14 residues long. The germline gives CDR1 LGHNT, CDR2 FRNRAP. This CDR3 reads CARGSLRGSETQYF. In DNA form, the CDR3 reads TGTGCTAGGGGTTCCCTCAGGGGGAGCGAGACCCAGTACTTC.

This clonotype was detected only a few times. The chain combines TRBV3-1 with TRBJ1-3; D gene uncertain. The V gene lost 0 bases and the J gene lost 0 bases, with 9 bases spanning the gap. This CDR3 comprises 16 residues. Germline CDR1 reads LGHDT; CDR2 reads YNNKEL (reference sequence). DNA of the CDR3: TGTGCCAGCAGCCAAGATATGGGCAGCTCTGGAAACACCATATATTTT. It codes for CASSQDMGSSGNTIYF.

This clonotype has more than one count but fewer than ten. The chain couples TRBV7-9 to TRBJ2-7; 7 nucleotides match TRBD1. The germline V gene encodes CDR1 SEHNR and CDR2 FQNEAQ (reference sequence). Trimming took 10 bases from V and 3 from J; bases not matched to a gene: 9. CDR3 length: 13 residues. The CDR3 spells CATDPGQNYEQYF. CDR3 in DNA: TGTGCCACCGATCCGGGACAGAACTACGAGCAGTACTTC.

This chain joins TRBV5-1 and TRBJ1-2, with 8 bases identical to TRBD1. Trimming took 4 bases from V and 6 from J; bases not matched to a gene: 14. Germline-derived CDR1 and CDR2 are SGHRS and YFSETQ. The CDR3 is 16 residues long. Written as DNA, the CDR3 is TGCGCCAGCAGCCATAATGGACAGGGTACGGTGAATGGCTACACCTTC. Amino acids: CASSHNGQGTVNGYTF.

This chain joins TRBV9 and TRBJ1-3, with a weak D call TRBD1 (6 bases). The CDR3 covers 15 residues. The germline CDR1 and CDR2 sequences are SGDLS and YYNGEE. The V end lost 4 bases, the J end lost 2 bases, and 13 bases lay between the germline ends. CDR3 protein: CASSFEQGAGNTIYF. The CDR3 DNA sequence: TGTGCCAGCAGCTTCGAACAGGGTGCTGGAAACACCATATATTTT.